The 22 T cell receptor beta chains in this list originate from one sample, sequenced in a study of T cells in Graves' hyperthyroidism and ophthalmopathy (dated by TCRdb to about 2019). The library was prepared using multiplex PCR. Sequencer: Illumina HiSeq 2000. TCR beta CDR3 regions were amplified from RNA transcripts. A first-round RT-PCR of the TCR CDR3 used the HTBI primer set with the Qiagen OneStep RT-PCR kit. TCRdb applied fastp at Q25 and MiXCR to the public reads, then kept only in-frame beta chains. Each entry is one CDR3 protein sequence, shown with its most common DNA and genes. The sample table contains nearly 250,000 distinct CDR3 sequences; only one count was recorded for almost 25% of them. The ten largest clones represent approximately 35% of the sample. The source material was blood. The receptor source for this set is a middle-aged woman with Graves' ophthalmopathy.

About this clonotype itself: A much larger clone lies a single base off, so this may be a read error. This sequence joins TRBV11-1 and TRBJ2-5; a weak D match, TRBD2 (6 bases). This CDR3 contains 18 residues. The V and J ends lost 7 bases and 0 bases respectively, with 24 bases between them. The germline V gene encodes CDR1 SGHAT and CDR2 FQDESV (reference sequence). The CDR3 loop is CASISPGLSKEYQETQYF. CDR3 coding DNA: TGTGCCAGCATCTCCCCGGGACTGTCTAAAGAGTACCAAGAGACCCAGTACTTC.

This clonotype was detected ten times or more. The chain uses TRBV6-5 and TRBJ2-2, with TRBD2 identical over 8 bases. This CDR3 spans 15 amino acids. The junction had 10 bases not matched to a gene; V was cut back by 6 bases and J by 7 bases. Germline V gene sequence: CDR1 MNHEY, CDR2 SVGAGI. DNA for the CDR3: TGTGCCAGCAGGCCTCCGGGACTAGTTCTCGGGGAGCTGTTTTTT. Translation: CASRPPGLVLGELFF.

This clonotype was detected ten times or more. This chain connects TRBV4-1 to TRBJ2-7; D unclear. Germline assignment: CDR1 MGHRA and CDR2 YSYEKL. This CDR3 contains 16 residues. V gave up 1 base and J gave up 7 bases, with 20 bases separating them. The CDR3 spells CASSQGVQETTKEQYF. Here the CDR3 DNA reads TGCGCCAGCAGCCAAGGGGTACAAGAAACTACTAAGGAGCAGTACTTC.

This clonotype was counted ten times or more. CDR3 region: CASSLPRTGGDIQYF. CDR3 coding DNA: TGTGCCAGCAGTTTACCTCGGACAGGTGGGGACATTCAGTACTTC. The J gene is TRBJ2-4, the V gene TRBV28; TRBD1 matches at 7 bases. CDR3 length: 15 amino acids. Germline V gene sequence: CDR1 MDHEN, CDR2 SYDVKM. With V trimmed by 2 bases and J by 8 bases, 9 bases remained unmatched.

The chain is built from TRBV6-2 or TRBV6-3 and TRBJ2-5; 11 bases match TRBD2. Germline values: CDR1 MNHEY, CDR2 SVGEGT. V lost 7 bases and J lost 4; bases outside the gene matches: 5. The CDR3 contains 14 residues. The CDR3 region has the DNA TGTGCCAGCAACATAGCGGGAGGGAGAGAGACCCAGTACTTC. This translates into CASNIAGGRETQYF.

This clonotype was found many times. The chain carries TRBV5-1 and TRBJ2-7; tentative D call: TRBD1 (5 bases). The ends were cut back, 1 base at V and 2 bases at J, with 13 bases in the middle. The CDR3 runs 15 residues. Germline V gene data show CDR1 as SGHRS and CDR2 as YFSETQ. The CDR3 region has the DNA TGCGCCAGCAGCTTGATGGGGCGCATCGCCTACGAGCAGTACTTC. It is translated as CASSLMGRIAYEQYF. The whole variable domain, filled in from reference TRBV5-1 and TRBJ2-7, reads KAGVTQTPRYLIKTRGQQVTLSCSPISGHRSVSWYQQTPGQGLQFLFEYFSETQRNKGNFPGRFSGRQFSNSRSEMNVSTLELGDSALYLCASSLMGRIAYEQYFGPGTRLTVT.

This chain links TRBV28 with TRBJ2-6; the match to TRBD1 covers 7 bases. This CDR3 is built from 15 residues. Germline CDR1 is MDHEN and CDR2 is SYDVKM. Unmatched junction bases numbered 6, after V lost 6 bases and J lost 4 bases. CDR3 loop: CASSVTGVGANVLTF. In DNA form, the CDR3 reads TGTGCCAGCAGCGTTACAGGGGTCGGGGCCAACGTCCTGACTTTC.

The J gene is TRBJ2-5, the V gene TRBV7-2; perhaps D is TRBD1 or TRBD2 (5 bases each). CDR3 length: 16 amino acids. Trimming stripped 5 bases from V and 1 base from J, with 17 bases between. The germline CDR1 and CDR2 sequences are SGHTA and FQGNSA. The chain's CDR3 is CASSQGTAPLQETQYF. The CDR3 DNA sequence: TGTGCCAGCAGCCAAGGGACCGCGCCCCTCCAAGAGACCCAGTACTTC.

This clonotype was detected ten times or more. The chain combines TRBV12-3 or TRBV12-4 with TRBJ2-7, with TRBD2 identical over 7 bases. With V trimmed by 3 bases and J by 2 bases, 1 base remained unmatched. The CDR3 has 13 amino acids. The CDR3 DNA reads TGTGCCAGCAGTTTCGCGGGAGCCTACGAGCAGTACTTC. It translates to CASSFAGAYEQYF.

Only a few counts were recorded for this clonotype. The genes are TRBV4-2 and TRBJ2-2; 13 nucleotides align to TRBD2. The CDR3 totals 20 residues. Trimming cost V 0 bases and J 6 bases; bases outside gene matches: 13. Germline values: CDR1 LGHNA, CDR2 YNFKEQ. CDR3 sequence reads: CASSQEGLAGFGAVAGELFF. The CDR3 nucleotides are TGTGCCAGCAGCCAAGAGGGACTAGCGGGATTTGGGGCTGTAGCCGGGGAGCTGTTTTTT.

This clonotype was picked up many times. This chain connects TRBV12-3 or TRBV12-4 to TRBJ1-2; D is unresolved. The CDR3 extends over 13 amino acids. The V gene lost 3 bases and the J gene lost 0 bases, with 5 bases spanning the gap. Written as DNA, the CDR3 is TGTGCCAGCAGTTTTAAGGCTAACTATGGCTACACCTTC. Translated, it gives CASSFKANYGYTF.

This clonotype was observed a single time. This chain joins TRBV20-1 and TRBJ2-5; TRBD2 matches at 12 bases. Germline CDR1 DFQATT, CDR2 SNEGSKA (reference sequence). V gave up 5 bases and J gave up 2 bases; unmatched junction bases: 6. This CDR3 contains 15 residues. This CDR3 is CSADPGTSGQETQYF. Written as DNA, the CDR3 is TGCAGTGCTGATCCCGGGACTAGCGGGCAAGAGACCCAGTACTTC.

This clonotype was counted ten times or more. The chain couples TRBV28 to TRBJ2-7; D unresolved. V dropped 3 bases and J dropped 0 bases, with 15 bases sitting between them. Germline V gives CDR1 MDHEN, CDR2 SYDVKM. CDR3 size: 16 residues. CDR3 in amino acids: CASSFLLPNPSYEQYF. The CDR3 nucleotides are TGTGCCAGCAGTTTTCTGCTCCCGAACCCCTCCTACGAGCAGTACTTC. Full variable domain (remainder filled in from reference TRBV28 and TRBJ2-7): DVKVTQSSRYLVKRTGEKVFLECVQDMDHENMFWYRQDPGLGLRLIYFSYDVKMKEKGDIPEGYSVSREKKERFSLILESASTNQTSMYLCASSFLLPNPSYEQYFGPGTRLTVT.

This clonotype was detected many times. This sequence joins TRBV28 and TRBJ2-2; 9 bases line up with TRBD1. V shed 2 bases and J 2 bases; nucleotides not matched to a gene: 9. CDR1 MDHEN and CDR2 SYDVKM come from the germline V gene. This CDR3 is 18 amino acids long. CDR3 sequence: CASSLLTGGASNTGELFF. CDR3 sequence (DNA): TGTGCCAGCAGTTTACTTACAGGGGGCGCCTCCAACACCGGGGAGCTGTTTTTT.

At least ten counts were recorded for this clonotype. V and J are TRBV20-1 and TRBJ2-6; D is possibly TRBD1 or TRBD2 (5 bases each). Trimming removed 2 bases at V and 2 bases at J, with 19 bases between. Germline CDR1 and CDR2: DFQATT and SNEGSKA (reference sequence). This CDR3 is 18 amino acids long. Written as DNA, the CDR3 is TGCAGTGCTAGACGCCTTGGGGCGAGGGGTGCTGGGGCCAACGTCCTGACTTTC. Protein product: CSARRLGARGAGANVLTF.

This clonotype was seen repeatedly, ten times or more. The chain uses TRBV28 and TRBJ2-5; D might be TRBD1 (6 bases). Germline CDR1 is MDHEN and CDR2 is SYDVKM. There are 15 residues in the CDR3. V was clipped by 6 bases and J by 5 bases, with 19 bases between them. CDR3 sequence (DNA): TGTGCCAGCAGCACAGACAGGTCAAAGGGGGAGACCCAGTACTTC. Translation: CASSTDRSKGETQYF. Full variable domain (missing parts from reference TRBV28 and TRBJ2-5): DVKVTQSSRYLVKRTGEKVFLECVQDMDHENMFWYRQDPGLGLRLIYFSYDVKMKEKGDIPEGYSVSREKKERFSLILESASTNQTSMYLCASSTDRSKGETQYFGPGTRLLVL.

The chain uses TRBV27 and TRBJ2-7; no reliable D call. CDR3 size: 13 residues. The germline V gene has CDR1 MNHEY and CDR2 SMNVEV (reference sequence). Trimming left V 5 bases short and J 3 bases short, with 11 bases between. The CDR3 DNA is TGTGCCAGCAGTCTCCACCCGTACTACGAGCAGTACTTC. Translated: CASSLHPYYEQYF.

The rearrangement joins TRBV6-1 to TRBJ1-1, with D possibly matching TRBD1 (6 bases). V was clipped by 5 bases and J by 0 bases, with 16 bases between them. The CDR3 is 16 residues long. Germline loops: CDR1 MNHNS, CDR2 SASEGT. The CDR3 DNA reads TGTGCCAGCAGTACATCACAGGGTTTCATGAACACTGAAGCTTTCTTT. Its protein product is CASSTSQGFMNTEAFF.

CDR3 nucleotides: TGTGCCAGCAGCCTCGACTCTGAAGCTTTCTTT. Its translation is CASSLDSEAFF. This chain uses TRBV12-3 or TRBV12-4 with TRBJ1-1, with no clear D. The length of the CDR3 is 11 residues. Trimming pared 6 bases from V and 6 bases from J, leaving 8 bases between.

This clonotype was picked up a small number of times. J is TRBJ2-7 and V is TRBV6-5; D is unresolved. The CDR3 runs 13 residues. From germline, CDR1 is MNHEY and CDR2 SVGAGI. Trimming pared 4 bases from V and 3 bases from J, leaving 10 bases between. CDR3 sequence reads: CASSWQVNYEQYF. In DNA, the CDR3 is TGTGCCAGCAGTTGGCAGGTGAACTACGAGCAGTACTTC.

This clonotype was seen at least ten times. The DNA for the CDR3 is TGCAGTGCTCCAGCACAGGGAACGAGGTACGAGCAGTACTTC. Protein: CSAPAQGTRYEQYF. The rearrangement links TRBV20-1 to TRBJ2-7, with TRBD1 as a possible D gene (6 bases). Germline CDR1 reads DFQATT; CDR2 reads SNEGSKA (reference sequence). Trimming took off 5 bases at V and 4 bases at J, with 18 bases between the two ends. CDR3 length equals 14 residues.

This clonotype has ten or more counts. The V gene is TRBV20-1, the J gene TRBJ2-3; D perhaps matches TRBD2 (5 bases). The CDR3 is 14 amino acids. Germline CDR1 reads DFQATT; CDR2 reads SNEGSKA (reference sequence). The ends were cut back, 2 bases at V and 4 bases at J, with 13 bases in the middle. The CDR3 sequence is CSARSEGKADTQYF. The CDR3 bases are TGCAGTGCTAGATCCGAGGGCAAGGCAGATACGCAGTATTTT.